The clone carrying this T cell receptor (beta chain) was seen just once. V gave up 1 base and J gave up 2 bases, with 12 bases separating them. CDR1 is LGHNA, CDR2 YSLEER, per germline. CDR3 length equals 15 residues. The data stem from a study of blood T cell repertoires in COVID-19. The overall study: Acute and convalescent COVID-19 samples came from the United States, Italy and Spain. From T cells, B-cell-depleted T cells, or PBMCs came the material, which was cDNA or gDNA.

Per the original data handling: How many nucleated cells were present was estimated from reference gene primer amplification. Some clones are missing from TCRdb's copy, which holds only in-frame ones; the method was immunoSEQ multiplex PCR. V, J and clone size reflect that table, while D and trimming were determined from the DNA. The sample includes around 60,000 clones, 88% of them seen just once. The chain is built from TRBV4-3 and TRBJ2-7; weak D call: TRBD2 (5 bases). This clonotype was obtained from a human donor in a cohort sampled during active COVID-19. Specimen: peripheral blood. The CDR3 reads CASSQVSTGTYEQYF. For the CDR3, the DNA is TGCGCCAGCAGCCAAGTCTCGACGGGGACCTACGAGCAGTACTTC.